This T cell receptor (beta chain) comes out of a study of blood T cells in healthy people across ages. A second PCR, run for about 7 to 11 cycles, used a sample-barcoded 5' primer plus a J-beta primer mix. Every cDNA molecule carried a tag from a template-switch adaptor bearing 12 random nucleotides. From the 5' RACE reads, TCRdb called clonotypes with MiXCR, one entry per CDR3 protein. This sample has approximately 810,000 distinct CDR3 sequences, with about 30% found just once. PBMCs were isolated at a quantity of at least 7 million per sample. Germline CDR1 is SQVTM and CDR2 is ANQGSEA. Trimming shortened V by 7 bases and J by 4 bases, and 16 bases separated the two germline ends. The CDR3 loop spans 13 amino acids. This clonotype was detected many times.

The sequence derives from an elderly woman in good health. Sequencing was performed on blood. The chain couples TRBV29-1 to TRBJ1-2, with D hard to call. This chain's CDR3 is CSARRVDRYGYTF. CDR3 sequence (DNA): TGCAGCGCCCGAAGGGTTGACCGCTATGGCTACACCTTC.